One and the same sample provided the 17 T cell receptor beta chains below, sequenced in a study of blood T cell repertoires in COVID-19. This table comes from immunoSEQ multiplex PCR, and its TCRdb copy is limited to in-frame clones, with some not included. Among about 200,000 clones listed, approximately 90% were seen once. The sample taken for sequencing was peripheral blood. The source of these receptors is a man aged 25 to 40 with acute or convalescent COVID-19.

The V call is TRBV9, the J call TRBJ2-7; 11 positions agree with TRBD2. After removal of 4 bases from V and 3 bases from J, the junction contained 3 bases not matched to a gene. The CDR3 has 14 residues. Germline V gene data show CDR1 as SGDLS and CDR2 as YYNGEE. The CDR3 loop reads CASSTTSGGYEQYF. The CDR3 DNA reads TGTGCCAGCAGCACCACTAGCGGGGGCTACGAGCAGTACTTC.

This chain links TRBV19 with TRBJ1-2; weak D call: TRBD1 (5 bases). Trimming stripped 8 bases from V and 7 bases from J, with 20 bases between. Germline V gene lookup returns CDR1 LNHDA and CDR2 SQIVND (reference sequence). The CDR3 extends over 14 amino acids. The CDR3 sequence is CASGTGRGFGGYTF. DNA of the CDR3: TGTGCCAGTGGGACTGGAAGGGGTTTCGGTGGCTACACCTTC. Full variable domain (missing parts from reference TRBV19 and TRBJ1-2): DGGITQSPKYLFRKEGQNVTLSCEQNLNHDAMYWYRQDPGQGLRLIYYSQIVNDFQKGDIAEGYSVSREKKESFPLTVTSAQKNPTAFYLCASGTGRGFGGYTFGSGTRLTVV.

The chain uses TRBV6-1 and TRBJ1-5, with a weak D call TRBD1 (6 bases). This CDR3 comprises 13 residues. Trimming took off 3 bases at V and 7 bases at J, with 10 bases between the two ends. Germline lookup yields CDR1 MNHNS and CDR2 SASEGT. The CDR3 loop is CASSDTGKQPQHF. The DNA for the CDR3 is TGTGCCAGCAGTGACACAGGGAAACAGCCCCAGCATTTT.

The rearrangement links TRBV14 to TRBJ2-1, with 7 bases identical to TRBD2. This CDR3 region has 16 residues. Germline V gives CDR1 SGHDN, CDR2 FVKESK. V was clipped by 3 bases and J by 1 base; unmatched bases: 6. The CDR3 DNA is TGTGCCAGCAGCCACAGAGCGGGACGGTCCTACAATGAGCAGTTCTTC. It codes for CASSHRAGRSYNEQFF.

The chain is built from TRBV4-2 and TRBJ1-5; the match to TRBD1 covers 8 bases. CDR1 and CDR2 from the germline V gene are LGHNA and YNFKEQ. This CDR3 comprises 15 residues. The junction had 4 bases not matched to a gene; V was cut back by 1 base and J by 5 bases. The CDR3 sequence is CASSQVGQGDQPQHF. The CDR3 region has the DNA TGTGCCAGCAGCCAAGTCGGACAGGGCGATCAGCCCCAGCATTTT.

The genes are TRBV5-4 and TRBJ1-2, with 7 bases identical to TRBD1. The trim removed 2 bases at V and 7 bases at J, leaving 2 bases unmatched. This CDR3 is built from 12 residues. The germline CDR1 and CDR2 sequences are SGHNT and YYREEE (reference sequence). The CDR3: CASSFEGAGYTF. As DNA, the CDR3 is TGTGCCAGCAGCTTCGAGGGGGCTGGCTACACCTTC.

V and J are TRBV4-1 and TRBJ2-1, with 8 bases identical to TRBD2. The CDR3 extends over 18 amino acids. The V gene's germline CDR1 is MGHRA and CDR2 YSYEKL. V was clipped by 1 base and J by 4 bases; unmatched bases: 12. For the CDR3, the DNA is TGCGCCAGCAGCCAAGCTTTCTCGCGGGGGGTCCCATACAATGAGCAGTTCTTC. Its protein product is CASSQAFSRGVPYNEQFF.

V and J are TRBV12-3 or TRBV12-4 and TRBJ2-7, with D perhaps TRBD1 (5 bases). The CDR3 runs to 12 residues. The V gene lost 5 bases and the J gene lost 6 bases, with 11 bases spanning the gap. This chain's CDR3 is CASSHITGEQYF. The CDR3 DNA sequence: TGTGCCAGCAGTCACATAACAGGCGAGCAGTACTTC.

V usage is TRBV18 and J usage is TRBJ2-6; 10 bases match TRBD1. The V gene's germline CDR1 is KGHSH and CDR2 LQKENI. V lost 3 bases, J lost 3 bases, and 11 bases stayed unmatched. CDR3 length: 19 amino acids. The CDR3, as DNA: TGTGCCAGCTCACCCTGGGGACAGGGGAGCCGGAGTGGGGCCAACGTCCTGACTTTC. Translation: CASSPWGQGSRSGANVLTF.

The rearrangement links TRBV19 to TRBJ1-1; D gene uncertain. The ends were cut back, 9 bases at V and 0 bases at J, with 5 bases in the middle. Germline values: CDR1 LNHDA, CDR2 SQIVND (reference sequence). This CDR3 is 11 amino acids long. CDR3 loop: CASVLNTEAFF. In nucleotides, the CDR3 is TGTGCCAGCGTTCTGAACACTGAAGCTTTCTTT.

The J gene is TRBJ1-3, the V gene TRBV6-5; D uncertain. The CDR3 sequence is 15 residues long. With 2 bases removed from V and 2 bases from J, the gap between germline ends came to 10 bases. Germline values: CDR1 MNHEY, CDR2 SVGAGI. The CDR3 here is CASSYSTGTGNTIYF. CDR3 DNA sequence: TGTGCCAGCAGTTACAGCACGGGGACTGGAAACACCATATATTTT.

This chain joins TRBV5-4 and TRBJ1-1; D is unclear. Germline V gene sequence: CDR1 SGHNT, CDR2 YYREEE (reference sequence). V was trimmed by 4 bases and J by 3 bases, leaving 13 bases between them. This CDR3 has 14 amino acids. CDR3 DNA: TGTGCCAGCAGCCAAATCCGGGGAGACACTGAAGCTTTCTTT. Translation gives CASSQIRGDTEAFF.

V gene TRBV27 combines with J gene TRBJ1-4; no firm D call. This CDR3 contains 14 residues. V dropped 5 bases and J dropped 5 bases, with 12 bases sitting between them. CDR1 and CDR2 (germline): MNHEY, SMNVEV (reference sequence). CDR3 protein: CASSPRVLNEKLFF. In nucleotides, the CDR3 is TGTGCCAGCAGTCCCCGGGTCCTAAATGAAAAACTGTTTTTT.

V and J are TRBV5-6 and TRBJ1-4; D is unresolved. The germline gives CDR1 SGHDT, CDR2 YYEEEE. The CDR3 is 14 amino acids. Trimming stripped 6 bases from V and 6 bases from J, with 15 bases between. The CDR3 loop is CASNDGSGYEKLFF. The CDR3 DNA reads as TGTGCCAGCAACGACGGGTCGGGGTATGAAAAACTGTTTTTT.

The V gene is TRBV5-1, the J gene TRBJ2-7; TRBD1 is a possible D gene (6 bases). Germline V gives CDR1 SGHRS, CDR2 YFSETQ. This CDR3 is 15 amino acids long. V was trimmed by 4 bases and J by 4 bases, leaving 18 bases between them. In DNA form, the CDR3 reads TGCGCCAGCAGCGCGGCAGGGGCGCGTGATTACGAGCAGTACTTC. Residues: CASSAAGARDYEQYF.

The genes are TRBV12-3 or TRBV12-4 and TRBJ2-1, with TRBD1 as a possible D gene (6 bases). The CDR3 has 13 residues. V lost 6 bases to trimming and J lost 9 bases, with 15 bases between them. The CDR3 region has the DNA TGTGCCAGCAGCCTAACAGGGTTGGGTGAGCAGTTCTTC. It codes for CASSLTGLGEQFF.

The V call is TRBV27, the J call TRBJ2-7; no reliable D call. Germline CDR1 is MNHEY and CDR2 is SMNVEV (reference sequence). Trimming removed 2 bases at V and 5 bases at J, with 10 bases between. The length of the CDR3 is 13 residues. The CDR3 DNA sequence: TGTGCCAGCAGTTTAGGGCCGATCAACGAGCAGTACTTC. It translates to CASSLGPINEQYF.